This T cell receptor beta chain is from a study of blood T cell repertoires in COVID-19. Those enrolled, adults aged about 18 to 89 years, came from around 24 US areas. Each participant's cohort was designated according to participant-reported clinical history. Trimming left V 5 bases short and J 0 bases short, with 16 bases between. Germline V gene lookup returns CDR1 SGHVS and CDR2 FQNEAQ. This CDR3 contains 16 residues. Sequenced by immunoSEQ multiplex PCR; TCRdb stores in-frame clones only, minus some. The sample holds about 150,000 clones, around 84% seen once. J is TRBJ1-1 and V is TRBV7-8; maybe TRBD1 (5 bases). This clonotype was sampled from a man aged 50 or older who had recovered from COVID-19. The sequencing input was PBMCs or T cells enriched from blood (not recorded which). CDR3 sequence: CASSLTLGRLNTEAFF. The CDR3 bases are TGTGCCAGCAGCCTCACCCTGGGGCGATTGAACACTGAAGCTTTCTTT. Together with reference TRBV7-8 and TRBJ1-1, the CDR3 gives the full variable domain: GAGVSQSPRYKVAKRGQDVALRCDPISGHVSLFWYQQALGQGPEFLTYFQNEAQLDKSGLPSDRFFAERPEGSVSTLKIQRTQQEDSAVYLCASSLTLGRLNTEAFFGQGTRLTVV.